The 18 T cell receptor beta chains below come from one sample, sequenced in a study of metastatic and nonmetastatic thyroid tumors. TCRdb re-clonotyped the PCR reads via MiXCR. The top ten clones hold 10% to 15% of a sample with roughly 71,000 clones, roughly 18% of them seen once. Thyroid surgery had not been preceded by any treatment in any patient. The sequenced sample was blood. The source of these receptors is a female donor with papillary thyroid cancer or a benign thyroid nodule (not recorded which). Some clones in this sample may be carry-over from other donors' samples.

Ten or more counts support this clone. This rearrangement joins TRBV10-3 to TRBJ1-1; 10 nucleotides match TRBD1. CDR3 length equals 14 residues. The V gene's germline CDR1 is ENHRY and CDR2 SYGVKD. With V trimmed by 4 bases and J by 4 bases, 3 bases remained unmatched. CDR3 sequence reads: CAISVRTGGTEAFF. The CDR3 DNA sequence: TGTGCCATCAGTGTTAGGACAGGGGGCACTGAAGCTTTCTTT.

Only a few counts were recorded for this clone. The chain couples TRBV27 to TRBJ2-7, with 7 bases identical to TRBD2. The germline V gene encodes CDR1 MNHEY and CDR2 SMNVEV (reference sequence). The CDR3 contains 16 residues. The J segment lost 3 bases and the V segment lost 8 bases, leaving 16 bases of the junction unmatched. The CDR3 DNA reads TGTGCCAGCGCCCCTTACCGCGGGAGTTACTTCTACGAGCAGTACTTC. It codes for CASAPYRGSYFYEQYF.

This clone has at least ten counts. The chain couples TRBV15 to TRBJ1-2; the D gene is possibly TRBD1 (6 bases). V lost 0 bases and J lost 1, with 21 bases in between. CDR1 and CDR2 from the germline V gene are LNHNV and YYDKDF (reference sequence). The CDR3 runs 19 residues. DNA of the CDR3: TGTGCCACCAGCAGAGATTATTCGGGACAAGAAATGGGTAACTATGGCTACACCTTC. Its protein product is CATSRDYSGQEMGNYGYTF.

This clone was detected ten times or more. The rearrangement joins TRBV7-9 to TRBJ1-5, with D hard to call. Trimming removed 1 base at V and 0 bases at J, with 4 bases between. The CDR3 loop spans 14 amino acids. In germline, CDR1 is SEHNR, CDR2 FQNEAQ (reference sequence). In nucleotides, the CDR3 is TGTGCCAGCAGCTTAGACAGTAGCAATCAGCCCCAGCATTTT. Protein product: CASSLDSSNQPQHF.

This clone was observed many times. V usage is TRBV7-9 and J usage is TRBJ2-7, with a possible D match to TRBD1 (6 bases). The CDR3 consists of 14 residues. Germline assignment: CDR1 SEHNR and CDR2 FQNEAQ (reference sequence). With 5 bases removed from V and 2 bases from J, the gap between germline ends came to 13 bases. CDR3 sequence (DNA): TGTGCCAGCAGCCTACGGGACAACACCTACGAGCAGTACTTC. This sequence encodes CASSLRDNTYEQYF.

The table lists this clone with many counts. The chain is built from TRBV29-1 and TRBJ2-5, with 7 nucleotides matching TRBD1. V lost 7 bases and J lost 5; bases outside the gene matches: 4. Looked up from germline, CDR1 is SQVTM and CDR2 is ANQGSEA. This CDR3 contains 11 residues. The CDR3 region has the DNA TGCAGCGGATACAGGGGTGAGACCCAGTACTTC. The encoded protein is CSGYRGETQYF.

This clone has a handful of counts. The V gene is TRBV12-5, the J gene TRBJ2-3, with D unclear. CDR1 is LGHNT, CDR2 FRNRAP, per germline. The CDR3 has 12 amino acids. V lost 7 bases and J 4 bases, leaving 9 bases between the germline ends. CDR3 loop: CASATLADTQYF. The DNA of the CDR3 is TGTGCTAGTGCCACATTAGCAGATACGCAGTATTTT.

The table lists this clone with many counts. The chain employs TRBV7-6 and TRBJ2-7; tentative D call: TRBD1 (5 bases). Germline V gene sequence: CDR1 SGHVS, CDR2 FNYEAQ. Trimming cost V 2 bases and J 4 bases, with 6 bases left between them. This CDR3 is built from 12 residues. DNA for the CDR3: TGTGCCAGCAGCTTACAGGGTTACGAGCAGTACTTC. It codes for CASSLQGYEQYF. Looking up the rest from reference TRBV7-6 and TRBJ2-7 gives the full variable domain: GAGVSQSPRYKVTKRGQDVALRCDPISGHVSLYWYRQALGQGPEFLTYFNYEAQQDKSGLPNDRFSAERPEGSISTLTIQRTEQRDSAMYRCASSLQGYEQYFGPGTRLTVT.

This clone has ten or more counts. The chain links TRBV5-1 to TRBJ2-1; 16 nucleotides agree with TRBD2. The CDR3 extends over 17 amino acids. Unmatched junction bases numbered 7, after V lost 4 bases and J lost 6 bases. Looked up from germline, CDR1 is SGHRS and CDR2 is YFSETQ. CDR3 loop: CASSLGTSGRGVNEQFF. The CDR3 DNA follows: TGCGCCAGCAGCCTAGGGACTAGCGGGAGGGGTGTCAATGAGCAGTTCTTC.

This clone was recorded at least ten times. The V call is TRBV30, the J call TRBJ2-5; 13 bases agree with TRBD2. The CDR3 spans 13 residues. Germline loops: CDR1 GTSNPN, CDR2 SVGIG (reference sequence). The V and J ends lost 5 bases and 4 bases, in that order; junction bases with no gene match: 1. The CDR3 coding sequence is TGTGCCTGGGGACTAGCGGGAGCAGAGACCCAGTACTTC. Protein product: CAWGLAGAETQYF.

The chain links TRBV6-1 to TRBJ2-2; no clear D. V was trimmed by 3 bases and J by 8 bases, leaving 10 bases between them. Germline V CDR1 and CDR2: MNHNS, SASEGT. The CDR3 extends over 13 amino acids. The CDR3 nucleotides are TGTGCCAGCAGTGAGATACTCGGGGGGGAGCTGTTTTTT. Encoded protein: CASSEILGGELFF.

The rearrangement links TRBV7-2 to TRBJ2-7; D is uncertain. This CDR3 region has 12 residues. Trimming took 3 bases from V and 3 from J, leaving 6 bases between them. Germline CDR1 reads SGHTA; CDR2 reads FQGNSA. The CDR3 loop is CASSFDFYEQYF. The CDR3, as DNA: TGTGCCAGCAGCTTCGACTTCTACGAGCAGTACTTC.

This clone showed up just once. The chain links TRBV2 to TRBJ2-7, with TRBD1 identical over 7 bases. CDR3 size: 17 residues. Looked up from germline, CDR1 is SNHLY and CDR2 is FYNNEI. V was clipped by 4 bases and J by 1 base; unmatched bases: 13. CDR3 in amino acids: CASSVTSVGQVSYEQYV. CDR3 DNA sequence: TGTGCCAGCAGTGTAACCTCGGTAGGACAGGTTTCCTACGAGCAGTACGTC.

This clone was recorded many times. The chain links TRBV6-1 to TRBJ2-7, with D perhaps matching TRBD1 (6 bases). The CDR3 loop spans 15 amino acids. V dropped 6 bases and J dropped 3 bases, with 18 bases sitting between them. Germline CDR1 is MNHNS and CDR2 is SASEGT. In nucleotides, the CDR3 is TGTGCCAGCAGCAGGGCCCGGGACAACGACTACGAGCAGTACTTC. Translation: CASSRARDNDYEQYF.

This clone was recorded at least ten times. J is TRBJ2-1 and V is TRBV27, with a possible D match to TRBD1 (5 bases). This CDR3 has 15 amino acids. Trimming left V 5 bases short and J 1 base short, with 12 bases between. Germline CDR1 is MNHEY and CDR2 is SMNVEV (reference sequence). CDR3 in DNA: TGTGCCAGCAGTCAGAAACAGGTTTCCTACAATGAGCAGTTCTTC. Translated: CASSQKQVSYNEQFF.

With regard to this clone: Its ends do not fully match the called genes, so a read error is possible. The chain couples TRBV19 to TRBJ2-5, with TRBD2 matching 8 bases. This CDR3 region has 12 residues. Germline CDR1 reads LNHDA; CDR2 reads SQIVND (reference sequence). The CDR3 is CASKTAGEAQYF. As DNA, the CDR3 is TGTGCCAGTAAAACAGCGGGAGAGGCCCAGTACTTC. The full variable domain, in which reference TRBV19 and TRBJ2-5 provide the parts outside the CDR3, is DGGITQSPKYLFRKEGQNVTLSCEQNLNHDAMYWYRQDPGQGLRLIYYSQIVNDFQKGDIAEGYSVSREKKESFPLTVTSAQKNPTAFYLCASKTAGEAQYFGPGTRLLVL.

Many counts were recorded for this clone. This rearrangement joins TRBV28 to TRBJ1-2, with D hard to call. The CDR3 spans 14 residues. Germline V CDR1 and CDR2: MDHEN, SYDVKM. V was pared by 3 bases and J by 4 bases, with 12 bases between. The CDR3 loop reads CASSFVGVAYGYTF. For the CDR3, the DNA is TGTGCCAGCAGTTTCGTTGGGGTAGCCTATGGCTACACCTTC.

This clone was found many times. The chain employs TRBV7-9 and TRBJ1-1; 7 nucleotides match TRBD1. The J segment lost 7 bases and the V segment lost 2 bases, leaving 4 bases of the junction unmatched. The germline gives CDR1 SEHNR, CDR2 FQNEAQ (reference sequence). The length of the CDR3 is 13 residues. The CDR3 sequence is CASSLRDRNEAFF. In DNA form, the CDR3 reads TGTGCCAGCAGCTTAAGGGACAGAAATGAAGCTTTCTTT.